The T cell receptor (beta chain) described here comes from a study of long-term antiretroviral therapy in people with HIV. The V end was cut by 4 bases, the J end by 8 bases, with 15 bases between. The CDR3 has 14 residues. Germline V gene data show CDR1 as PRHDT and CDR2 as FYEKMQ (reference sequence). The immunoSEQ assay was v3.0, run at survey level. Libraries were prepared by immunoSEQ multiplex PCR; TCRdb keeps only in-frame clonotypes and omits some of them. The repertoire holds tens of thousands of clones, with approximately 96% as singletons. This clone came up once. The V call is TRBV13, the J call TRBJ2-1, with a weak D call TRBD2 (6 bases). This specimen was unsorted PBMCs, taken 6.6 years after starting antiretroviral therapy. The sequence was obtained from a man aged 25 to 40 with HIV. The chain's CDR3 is CASSSPGGWDEQFF. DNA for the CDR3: TGTGCCAGCAGCTCCCCCGGGGGATGGGATGAGCAGTTCTTC.